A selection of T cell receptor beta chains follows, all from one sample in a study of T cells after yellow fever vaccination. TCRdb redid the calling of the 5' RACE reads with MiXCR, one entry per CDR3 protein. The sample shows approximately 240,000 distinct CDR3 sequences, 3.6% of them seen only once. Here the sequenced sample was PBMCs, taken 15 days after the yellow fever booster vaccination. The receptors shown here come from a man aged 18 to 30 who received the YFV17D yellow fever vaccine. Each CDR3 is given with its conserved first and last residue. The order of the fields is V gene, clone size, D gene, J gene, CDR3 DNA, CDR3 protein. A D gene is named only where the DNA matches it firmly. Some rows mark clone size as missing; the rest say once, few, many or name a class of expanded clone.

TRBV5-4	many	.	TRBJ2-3	TGTGCCAGCAGCTTGCCGACTAGAAAGGTCGCAGATACGCAGTATTTT	CASSLPTRKVADTQYF
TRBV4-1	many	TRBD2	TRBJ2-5	TGCGCCAGCAGCCAGGTAGCGGGGGGTGTTGAGACCCAGTACTTC	CASSQVAGGVETQYF
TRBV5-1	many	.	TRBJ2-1	TGCGCCAGCAGCCCGTCGAGGGGCATCAGCTCCTACAATGAGCAGTTCTTC	CASSPSRGISSYNEQFF
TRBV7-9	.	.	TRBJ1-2	TGTGCCAGCAGCCCCACGCCGGGCTACACCTTC	CASSPTPGYTF
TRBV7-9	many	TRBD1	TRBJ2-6	TGTGCCAGCAGCACAACTGTGACAGGGGTCCTCTCTGGGGCCAACGTCCTGACTTTC	CASSTTVTGVLSGANVLTF
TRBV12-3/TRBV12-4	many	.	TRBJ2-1	TGTGCCAGCAGTACCGGAAGTAGGAATGAGCAGTTCTTC	CASSTGSRNEQFF
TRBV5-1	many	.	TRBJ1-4	TGCGCCAGCAGAGGCACAGAAAAACTGTTTTTT	CASRGTEKLFF
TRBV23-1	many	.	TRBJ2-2	TGCGCCAGCAGTCAATCATGGGACACCGGTACCGGGGAGCTGTTTTTT	CASSQSWDTGTGELFF
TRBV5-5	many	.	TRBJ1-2	TGTGCCAGCAGCTTGGGCAGGGATGGCTACACCTTC	CASSLGRDGYTF
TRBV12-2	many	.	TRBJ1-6	TGTGCAAGTCGCTTAGTGGGTCTGCGGACAGGGATTACCCTCCACTTT	CASRLVGLRTGITLHF
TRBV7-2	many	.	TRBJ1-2	TGTGCCAGCAGCTTAGCCACAGGGAGGGACTATGGCTACACCTTC	CASSLATGRDYGYTF
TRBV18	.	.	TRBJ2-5	TGTGCCAGCTCACCACCAAGCGTGCGGCAAGAGACCCAGTACTTC	CASSPPSVRQETQYF
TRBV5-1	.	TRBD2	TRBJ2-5	TGCGCCAGCAGCTTGGGACTAGCGGGGGGTCAAGGGACCCAGTACTTC	CASSLGLAGGQGTQYF
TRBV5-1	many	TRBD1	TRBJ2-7	TGCGCCAGCAGCATTTCCGGGACAGCATACGAGCAGTACTTC	CASSISGTAYEQYF
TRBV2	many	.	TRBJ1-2	TGTGCCAGCGACGGAGACGCGCAAAGGGACTATGGCTACACCTTC	CASDGDAQRDYGYTF
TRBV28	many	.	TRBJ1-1	TGTGCCAGCAGTTCCCCCGGCAGGGCCAACACTGAAGCTTTCTTT	CASSSPGRANTEAFF
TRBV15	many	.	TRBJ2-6	TGTGCCACCGGTCAGGGGGGAAGTTTCTCTGGGGCCAACGTCCTGACTTTC	CATGQGGSFSGANVLTF
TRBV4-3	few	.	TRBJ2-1	TGCGCCAGCAGCCAAGAGACAGAAACCCACAATGAGCAGTTCTTC	CASSQETETHNEQFF
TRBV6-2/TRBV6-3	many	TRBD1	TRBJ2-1	TGTGCCAGCAGTCGTAGGACAGGCAATGAGCAGTTCTTC	CASSRRTGNEQFF
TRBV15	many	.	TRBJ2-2	TGTGCCACCAGCAAATTAGGGGAGCTGTTTTTT	CATSKLGELFF
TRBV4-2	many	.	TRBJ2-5	TGTGCCAGCAGCCGACGGACCGTGGGGGTTGGGCAAGAGACCCAGTACTTC	CASSRRTVGVGQETQYF
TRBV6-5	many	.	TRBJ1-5	TGTGCCAGCAGCCCGGGTTCGGGAGGGTATCAGCCCCAGCATTTT	CASSPGSGGYQPQHF
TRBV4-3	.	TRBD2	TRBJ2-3	TGCGCCAGCAGCCAAATCCTAGCGGGGGTCACAGATACGCAGTATTTT	CASSQILAGVTDTQYF
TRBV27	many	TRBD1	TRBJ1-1	TGTGCCAGCAGTTTCGGACAGGGAAGATCTGTTTTCTTT	CASSFGQGRSVFF
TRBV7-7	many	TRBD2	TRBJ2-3	TGTGCCAGCAGCTTAGGTTCGGGGGGGCCAGATACGCAGTATTTT	CASSLGSGGPDTQYF
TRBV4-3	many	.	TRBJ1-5	TGCGCCAGCAGCCAGGACAGCTCGAATCAGCCCCAGCATTTT	CASSQDSSNQPQHF
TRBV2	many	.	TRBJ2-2	TGTGCCAGCAGTAACTCCCTTAGAGGTTCCGGGGAGCTGTTTTTT	CASSNSLRGSGELFF
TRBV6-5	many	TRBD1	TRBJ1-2	TGTGCCAGCAGTTGGACAGGGCTTGGGGGCTACACCTTC	CASSWTGLGGYTF
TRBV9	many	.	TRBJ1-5	TGTGCCAGCAGCCCTCCGGACAGTACCTATAGCAATCAGCCCCAGCATTTT	CASSPPDSTYSNQPQHF
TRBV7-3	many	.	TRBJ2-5	TGTGCCAGCAGCTTAATCGGGGGTCAGGAAGAGACCCAGTACTTC	CASSLIGGQEETQYF
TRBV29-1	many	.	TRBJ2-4	TGCAGCGTTAGCGTCAGCCTAGCCAAAAACATTCAGTACTTC	CSVSVSLAKNIQYF
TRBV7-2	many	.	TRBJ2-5	TGTGCCAGCAGCTCCCTTCCGGGTAAAGAGACCCAGTACTTC	CASSSLPGKETQYF
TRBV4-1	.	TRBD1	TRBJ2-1	TGCGCCAGCACCCTTCCGGGACAGGGTTTAAATGAGCAGTTCTTC	CASTLPGQGLNEQFF
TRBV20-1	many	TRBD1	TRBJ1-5	TGCAGTGCTAGTGACAGGGGGTCTCGGCAGCCCCAGCATTTT	CSASDRGSRQPQHF
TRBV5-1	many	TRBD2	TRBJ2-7	TGCGCCAGCAGCACCATAGCGGGGGGCTCCTACGAGCAGTACTTC	CASSTIAGGSYEQYF
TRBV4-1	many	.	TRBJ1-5	TGCGCCAGCAGCCAAACGGGCGGACAGCCCCAGCATTTT	CASSQTGGQPQHF
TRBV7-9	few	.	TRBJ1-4	TGTGCCAGCGCCCAGGAAAATGAAAAACTGTTTTTT	CASAQENEKLFF
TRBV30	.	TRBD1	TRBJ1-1	TGTGCCTGTAAACAGGGGATGAACACTGAAGCTTTCTTT	CACKQGMNTEAFF
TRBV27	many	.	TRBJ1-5	TGTGCCAGCAGTTCCACACCCAGACGGCCTGGTCAGCCCCAGCATTTT	CASSSTPRRPGQPQHF